The clone carrying this T cell receptor (beta chain) was picked up a small number of times. The antigen remains unidentified. This sample was included in a study of beta chain features in type 1 diabetes. The CDR3 spans 13 residues. Germline loops: CDR1 MNHEY, CDR2 SVGAGI. V dropped 7 bases and J dropped 5 bases, with 14 bases sitting between them. Study-wide results and caveats: There was no resolution here of whether HLA type influences TCRB rearrangement.

Every isolated RNA sample was fully reverse transcribed, so sequencing captured expressed TCRB transcripts. The data were produced by immunoSEQ multiplex PCR, yet TCRdb's version contains in-frame clones alone and is incomplete. Among over 500,000 clones listed, roughly 16% were seen once. The receptor comes from a man younger than 30 in good health. The sample taken for sequencing was naive CD4+ T cells from blood. The chain is built from TRBV6-5 and TRBJ1-1; possibly TRBD1 for D (6 bases). The CDR3, as DNA: TGTGCCAGCATTAGCAGGGGTTTGACTGAAGCTTTCTTT. It codes for CASISRGLTEAFF.